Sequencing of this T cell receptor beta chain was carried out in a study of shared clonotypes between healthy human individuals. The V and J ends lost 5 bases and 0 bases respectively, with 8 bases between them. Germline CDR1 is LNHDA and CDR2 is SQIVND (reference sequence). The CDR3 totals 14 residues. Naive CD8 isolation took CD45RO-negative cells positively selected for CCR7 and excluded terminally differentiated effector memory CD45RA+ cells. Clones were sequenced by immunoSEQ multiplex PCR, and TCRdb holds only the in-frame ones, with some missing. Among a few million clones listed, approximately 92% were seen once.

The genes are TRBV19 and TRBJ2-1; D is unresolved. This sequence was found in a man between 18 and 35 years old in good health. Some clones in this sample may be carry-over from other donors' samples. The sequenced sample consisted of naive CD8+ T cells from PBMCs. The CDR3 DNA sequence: TGTGCCAGTAGTTGGAGTTCCTCCTACAATGAGCAGTTCTTC. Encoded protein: CASSWSSSYNEQFF.